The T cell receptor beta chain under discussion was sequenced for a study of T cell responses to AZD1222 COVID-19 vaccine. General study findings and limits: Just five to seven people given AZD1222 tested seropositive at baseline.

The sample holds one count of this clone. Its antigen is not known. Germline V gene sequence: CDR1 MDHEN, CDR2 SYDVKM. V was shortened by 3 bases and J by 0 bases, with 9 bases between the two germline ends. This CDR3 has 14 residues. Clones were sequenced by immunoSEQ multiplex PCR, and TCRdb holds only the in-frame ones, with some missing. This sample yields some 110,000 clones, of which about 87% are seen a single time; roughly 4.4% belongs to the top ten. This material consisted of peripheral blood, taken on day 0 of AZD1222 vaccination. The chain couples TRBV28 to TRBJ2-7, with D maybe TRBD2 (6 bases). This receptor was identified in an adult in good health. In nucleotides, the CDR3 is TGTGCCAGCAGTTTGCGGGACGACTCCTACGAGCAGTACTTC. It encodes CASSLRDDSYEQYF.